This entry describes one T cell receptor (beta chain). Its antigen remains unidentified. This specimen comes from a study of cytomegalovirus exposure and HLA in healthy donors. The wider study: Early released data comprised around 80 million unique TCRs from HLA-typed donors. Study findings and constraints: Follow-up analysis found HLA locus-dependent TCR association rates, highest for DRB1 and lowest for HLA-C. Earlier findings revealed that most TCR beta V segments proved productive either about 90% or about 30% of the time. From TCR beta sequences, most subjects' HLA-A and HLA-B alleles were reportedly predicted accurately.

The CDR3 contains 16 residues. V lost 0 bases to trimming and J lost 4 bases, with 15 bases between them. The germline gives CDR1 MNHEY, CDR2 SVGAGI. Both 60 Vbeta primers and 13 Jbeta primers went into the PCR. Generated by immunoSEQ multiplex PCR, the TCRdb table keeps only in-frame clones and is missing some. In the table there are 35,000 to 40,000 clones, around three fifths of which are singletons. This sequence joins TRBV6-5 and TRBJ1-1; D call uncertain. The TCR originated in a man in his forties or fifties in good health and CMV-seropositive. The material sequenced was PBMCs. CDR3 protein: CASSYSTGSVGTEAFF. Here the CDR3 DNA reads TGTGCCAGCAGTTACTCGACTGGGTCAGTAGGCACTGAAGCTTTCTTT.